Following are 28 T cell receptor beta chains from one sample sequenced in a study of PD-1 blockade in classical Hodgkin lymphoma (dated by TCRdb to 2018 to 2020). Taken with the paper, the label for time point translates to: cycle 4 day 1 (C4D1), after less than seven weeks of nivolumab. Every trial patient had relapsed after autologous stem cell transplantation, and cohorts A, B and C differed in prior brentuximab vedotin exposure. Using a Miltenyi CD8+ T cell isolation kit, CD8+ T cells were purified from thawed PBMCs through magnetic negative selection. Library preparation was by the immunoSEQ multiplex PCR assay. TCRdb carries this immuneACCESS record with in-frame sequences only. Its versions omit some clonotypes, under half of them owing to an unresolved V gene in the studies checked, with the rest unexplained. The sample includes roughly 20,000 clones, with roughly nine tenths observed a single time. 5% of the sample belongs to the ten largest clones.

This material consisted of CD8+ T cells from blood, taken before the fourth cycle of nivolumab. Receptors were obtained from a human donor with classical Hodgkin lymphoma.

The chain uses TRBV27 and TRBJ2-7; D gene ambiguous. This CDR3 is built from 17 residues. The germline V gene encodes CDR1 MNHEY and CDR2 SMNVEV (reference sequence). Trimming left V 5 bases short and J 2 bases short, with 22 bases between. As DNA, the CDR3 is TGTGCCAGCAGTCGCCCAGCAGTATTGGGGTACGCCTACGAGCAGTACTTC. Protein product: CASSRPAVLGYAYEQYF.

Here the CDR3 reads CASSAGTDTQYF. The CDR3 nucleotides are TGTGCCAGCAGCGCTGGCACAGATACGCAGTATTTT. The chain recombines TRBV9 with TRBJ2-3; D is ambiguous. The CDR3 runs 12 residues. V was trimmed by 3 bases and J by 1 base, leaving 3 bases between them. CDR1 is SGDLS, CDR2 YYNGEE, per germline.

V and J are TRBV19 and TRBJ1-5; the match to TRBD1 covers 7 bases. Germline V CDR1 and CDR2: LNHDA, SQIVND (reference sequence). This CDR3 contains 13 residues. The ends lost 11 bases at V and 3 bases at J; junction bases unmatched: 7. The CDR3 DNA reads TGTGCCGGAAGACAGGGCGTCAATCAGCCCCAGCATTTT. Translating gives CAGRQGVNQPQHF. Full variable domain (remainder filled in from reference TRBV19 and TRBJ1-5): DGGITQSPKYLFRKEGQNVTLSCEQNLNHDAMYWYRQDPGQGLRLIYYSQIVNDFQKGDIAEGYSVSREKKESFPLTVTSAQKNPTAFYLCAGRQGVNQPQHFGDGTRLSIL.

V and J are TRBV10-2 and TRBJ2-3; D is perhaps TRBD2 (5 bases). The CDR3 has 16 residues. Germline assignment: CDR1 WSHSY and CDR2 SAAADI. With 5 bases removed from V and 2 bases from J, the gap between germline ends came to 17 bases. The chain's CDR3 is CASSQWTLRFTDTQYF. The CDR3, as DNA: TGCGCCAGCAGTCAATGGACTTTACGTTTCACAGATACGCAGTATTTT.

The V and J genes are TRBV27 and TRBJ2-7; a weak D match, TRBD1 (5 bases). Trimming removed 2 bases at V and 3 bases at J, with 14 bases between. This CDR3 is built from 15 residues. CDR1 is MNHEY and CDR2 is SMNVEV in the germline V gene (reference sequence). The DNA for the CDR3 is TGTGCCAGCAGTTTAAGGGGTCTACTCAACTACGAGCAGTACTTC. Its protein product is CASSLRGLLNYEQYF.

This chain connects TRBV25-1 to TRBJ1-2; D is unclear. CDR3 length: 13 residues. The germline CDR1 and CDR2 sequences are MGHDK and SYGVNS. V lost 1 base to trimming and J lost 5 bases, with 8 bases between them. CDR3 DNA sequence: TGTGCCAGCAGTGAATTCGCAGAGTATGGCTACACCTTC. Encoded protein: CASSEFAEYGYTF.

The genes are TRBV27 and TRBJ1-2; 7 bases fit TRBD1. Germline CDR1 reads MNHEY; CDR2 reads SMNVEV (reference sequence). With V trimmed by 6 bases and J by 4 bases, 8 bases remained unmatched. This CDR3 is built from 14 residues. This CDR3 reads CASSATGQLYGYTF. The CDR3 DNA is TGTGCCAGCAGCGCAACGGGACAGCTCTATGGCTACACCTTC.

The V and J genes are TRBV30 and TRBJ2-7; no reliable D call. CDR3 length: 13 residues. Germline lookup yields CDR1 GTSNPN and CDR2 SVGIG (reference sequence). V was cut by 0 bases and J by 3 bases, with 9 bases left in between. The DNA for the CDR3 is TGTGCCTGGAGTGTACTTGGCGGCTACGAGCAGTACTTC. It encodes CAWSVLGGYEQYF.

The genes are TRBV28 and TRBJ2-1; D is ambiguous. This CDR3 contains 13 residues. Germline V gene sequence: CDR1 MDHEN, CDR2 SYDVKM. V lost 7 bases and J lost 2, with 9 bases in between. The DNA for the CDR3 is TGTGCCAGCAACCCGGTTCCCTACAATGAGCAGTTCTTC. It specifies CASNPVPYNEQFF.

The gene calls are TRBV4-1 and TRBJ2-3; 10 bases line up with TRBD2. Germline V gene data show CDR1 as MGHRA and CDR2 as YSYEKL. Germline trimming cut 4 bases from V and 0 bases from J; bases unmatched to any gene: 4. The CDR3 covers 16 residues. The CDR3 DNA is TGCGCCAGCAGCCCAGGGACTAGCGCGAGCACAGATACGCAGTATTTT. It yields the protein CASSPGTSASTDTQYF.

The genes are TRBV9 and TRBJ1-5, with a weak D call TRBD1 (5 bases). Per germline, CDR1 SGDLS and CDR2 YYNGEE. Between the trimmed V and J ends, which lost 4 bases and 7 bases, there was a span of 15 bases. The CDR3 has 14 amino acids. The DNA for the CDR3 is TGTGCCAGCAGCCCCGATTGGGGGTCCCAGCCCCAGCATTTT. Its protein is CASSPDWGSQPQHF.

The chain links TRBV4-1 to TRBJ2-7, with TRBD2 matching 8 bases. The junction had 10 bases not matched to a gene; V was cut back by 3 bases and J by 3 bases. CDR1 MGHRA and CDR2 YSYEKL come from the germline V gene. The CDR3 spans 16 residues. The CDR3 bases are TGCGCCAGCAGCCAGTTGTTGTTAGCGGGAATCTACGAGCAGTACTTC. This sequence encodes CASSQLLLAGIYEQYF.

V gene TRBV28 combines with J gene TRBJ2-7, with a weak D call TRBD2 (5 bases). Trimming shortened V by 2 bases and J by 4 bases, and 18 bases separated the two germline ends. CDR3 length: 16 amino acids. CDR1 and CDR2 from the germline V gene are MDHEN and SYDVKM. CDR3 in amino acids: CASSLGLAFVIYEQYF. For the CDR3, the DNA is TGTGCCAGCAGTTTAGGGCTAGCTTTTGTGATATACGAGCAGTACTTC.

This rearrangement joins TRBV10-2 to TRBJ2-2; the match to TRBD2 covers 13 bases. Germline CDR1 and CDR2: WSHSY and SAAADI. After removal of 5 bases from V and 0 bases from J, the junction contained 6 bases not matched to a gene. This CDR3 has 18 residues. CDR3 amino acids: CASSLSGTSGTNTGELFF. In DNA, the CDR3 is TGCGCCAGCAGTTTATCCGGGACTAGCGGGACGAACACCGGGGAGCTGTTTTTT.

This chain connects TRBV13 to TRBJ2-1; D is uncertain. The CDR3 is 12 amino acids. Per germline, CDR1 PRHDT and CDR2 FYEKMQ (reference sequence). V was pared by 3 bases and J by 8 bases, with 8 bases between. CDR3 sequence: CASSFLEDEQFF. Written as DNA, the CDR3 is TGTGCCAGCAGCTTCCTAGAAGATGAGCAGTTCTTC. The whole variable domain, remainder taken from reference TRBV13 and TRBJ2-1, is AAGVIQSPRHLIKEKRETATLKCYPIPRHDTVYWYQQGPGQDPQFLISFYEKMQSDKGSIPDRFSAQQFSDYHSELNMSSLELGDSALYFCASSFLEDEQFFGPGTRLTVL.

This chain links TRBV5-4 with TRBJ2-7; TRBD1 matches 11 bases. This CDR3 spans 15 amino acids. Germline CDR1 SGHNT, CDR2 YYREEE (reference sequence). J gave up 3 bases and V 3 bases, and 5 bases lay outside the gene matches. The CDR3 region has the DNA TGTGCCAGCAGCTCGCCGGGACAGGGGGGCTACGAGCAGTACTTC. It specifies CASSSPGQGGYEQYF.

A few counts support this clone. The V and J genes are TRBV27 and TRBJ1-1; tentatively, D is TRBD1 (5 bases). CDR1 and CDR2 from the germline V gene are MNHEY and SMNVEV (reference sequence). This CDR3 has 13 amino acids. V was trimmed by 5 bases and J by 11 bases, leaving 18 bases between them. DNA of the CDR3: TGTGCCAGCAGTCGTCTTTCCCGGGACGACGCTTTCTTT. Protein: CASSRLSRDDAFF.

The V call is TRBV7-8, the J call TRBJ2-7; D not resolved. This CDR3 comprises 16 residues. In germline, CDR1 is SGHVS, CDR2 FQNEAQ. V was cut by 4 bases and J by 6 bases, with 22 bases left in between. The CDR3 coding sequence is TGTGCCAGCAGCTCCAGACCGACGGACCTCACGCGCGAGCAGTACTTC. Translation: CASSSRPTDLTREQYF.

The gene calls are TRBV20-1 and TRBJ2-7; possibly TRBD1 for D (8 bases). V lost 5 bases to trimming and J lost 6 bases, with 11 bases between them. This CDR3 is 11 amino acids long. Germline V gene lookup returns CDR1 DFQATT and CDR2 SNEGSKA (reference sequence). DNA of the CDR3: TGCAGTGCTCACAGGGGGGGCGAGCAGTACTTC. As protein: CSAHRGGEQYF.

V and J are TRBV7-2 and TRBJ2-2, with TRBD1 identical over 8 bases. Per germline, CDR1 SGHTA and CDR2 FQGNSA. The CDR3 is 15 amino acids. V shed 6 bases, J shed 5 bases, and the junction held 8 bases outside the gene matches. The CDR3 loop reads CASSRDRGQTGELFF. The CDR3 nucleotides read TGTGCCAGCAGTCGAGACAGGGGCCAAACCGGGGAGCTGTTTTTT.

The J gene is TRBJ1-2, the V gene TRBV5-5; D is perhaps TRBD1 (5 bases). This CDR3 has 15 amino acids. In germline, CDR1 is SGHKS, CDR2 YYEKEE (reference sequence). V lost 4 bases, J lost 8 bases, and 21 bases lay in between. CDR3 sequence reads: CASSLPGDSRVGYTF. CDR3 bases: TGTGCCAGCAGCCTACCCGGAGACAGTCGGGTAGGCTACACCTTC.

V and J are TRBV13 and TRBJ1-5; unclear D gene. CDR3 length equals 12 residues. With 3 bases removed from V and 4 bases from J, the gap between germline ends came to 4 bases. The germline V gene encodes CDR1 PRHDT and CDR2 FYEKMQ (reference sequence). The CDR3 here is CASSLGNQPQHF. The CDR3 region has the DNA TGTGCCAGCAGCTTGGGGAATCAGCCCCAGCATTTT.

The chain uses TRBV28 and TRBJ2-5, with D maybe TRBD1 (6 bases). The CDR3 contains 17 residues. The V end lost 7 bases, the J end lost 2 bases, and 23 bases lay between the germline ends. Per the germline V gene, CDR1 is MDHEN and CDR2 is SYDVKM. CDR3 in amino acids: CASTPRVAQGKQETQYF. Here the CDR3 DNA reads TGTGCCAGCACCCCAAGGGTGGCGCAGGGGAAGCAAGAGACCCAGTACTTC.

This clone was observed a single time. This rearrangement joins TRBV11-3 to TRBJ2-2, with D perhaps matching TRBD1 (6 bases). The CDR3 runs to 14 residues. Trimming pared 4 bases from V and 6 bases from J, leaving 12 bases between. CDR1 is SGHNT and CDR2 is YENEEA in the germline V gene. Here the CDR3 DNA reads TGTGCCAGCAGCTCAGCGAGGGGGTCCGGGGAGCTGTTTTTT. Amino acids: CASSSARGSGELFF.

This chain joins TRBV10-3 and TRBJ1-4; D is ambiguous. Trimming cost V 10 bases and J 7 bases, with 13 bases left between them. From germline, CDR1 is ENHRY and CDR2 SYGVKD. The CDR3 runs to 12 residues. CDR3 in DNA: TGTGCCACCCGACCGTCCCCTGAAAAACTGTTTTTT. This translates into CATRPSPEKLFF.

The chain has TRBV5-1 and TRBJ1-1, with a tentative D call TRBD1 (6 bases). The V and J ends lost 1 base and 1 base respectively, with 11 bases between them. The length of the CDR3 is 15 residues. In germline, CDR1 is SGHRS, CDR2 YFSETQ. CDR3: CASSLWGAGNTEAFF. The CDR3 DNA is TGCGCCAGCAGCTTGTGGGGGGCCGGGAACACTGAAGCTTTCTTT. Based on the CDR3 plus reference TRBV5-1 and TRBJ1-1, the full variable domain is KAGVTQTPRYLIKTRGQQVTLSCSPISGHRSVSWYQQTPGQGLQFLFEYFSETQRNKGNFPGRFSGRQFSNSRSEMNVSTLELGDSALYLCASSLWGAGNTEAFFGQGTRLTVV.

The chain recombines TRBV5-1 with TRBJ1-1; D gene unclear. The germline V and J ends were trimmed by 4 bases and 3 bases, with 19 bases remaining between them. Germline CDR1 reads SGHRS; CDR2 reads YFSETQ. The CDR3 extends over 16 amino acids. CDR3 residues: CASSPRTDRADTEAFF. CDR3 in DNA: TGCGCCAGCAGCCCCCGGACGGACCGGGCGGACACTGAAGCTTTCTTT. The whole variable domain, filled in from reference TRBV5-1 and TRBJ1-1, reads KAGVTQTPRYLIKTRGQQVTLSCSPISGHRSVSWYQQTPGQGLQFLFEYFSETQRNKGNFPGRFSGRQFSNSRSEMNVSTLELGDSALYLCASSPRTDRADTEAFFGQGTRLTVV.

The chain combines TRBV28 with TRBJ2-1; no definite D call. Germline CDR1 is MDHEN and CDR2 is SYDVKM. Trimming shortened V by 7 bases and J by 1 base, and 14 bases separated the two germline ends. The CDR3 covers 15 residues. CDR3: CASKERLDSYNEQFF. The DNA for the CDR3 is TGTGCCAGCAAGGAGAGACTTGATTCCTACAATGAGCAGTTCTTC.